The rows below give T cell receptor beta chains drawn from one sample of a study of T cell changes during pregnancy in multiple sclerosis. Generated by immunoSEQ multiplex PCR, the TCRdb table keeps only in-frame clones and is missing some. This table holds more than 55,000 clones, nearly 95% found once. Sample: peripheral blood, taken in the first trimester of pregnancy. Source of these receptors: a female donor with multiple sclerosis, enrolled in a pregnancy study. CDR3s include the opening cysteine and the closing phenylalanine or tryptophan. Fields, in order: clone size, J gene, V gene, D gene, CDR3 DNA, CDR3 protein. D genes are given only for firm matches. A row's size may be missing; if present it is once, few, many or a size class.

size: .
J: TRBJ2-2
V: TRBV2
D: .
DNA: TGTGCCAGCACCCCGAGTAGTCAACGTATATCGGCCGGGGAGCTGTTTTTT
CDR3: CASTPSSQRISAGELFF

size: .
J: TRBJ2-5
V: TRBV5-4
D: TRBD2
DNA: TGTGCCAGCAGCTTGATGGGGGGGTACCAAGAGACCCAGTACTTC
CDR3: CASSLMGGYQETQYF

size: .
J: TRBJ1-4
V: TRBV7-9
D: .
DNA: TGTGCCAGCAGCTCCGGGGAGTCGACTAATGAAAAACTGTTTTTT
CDR3: CASSSGESTNEKLFF

size: .
J: TRBJ2-5
V: TRBV29-1
D: .
DNA: TGCAGCGTTCTAGACCCACCCGGGATGGAGACCCAGTACTTC
CDR3: CSVLDPPGMETQYF

size: .
J: TRBJ1-3
V: TRBV27
D: .
DNA: TGTGCCAGCAGTCTATCCGGGCCTCGGAGGTGGGTACCTATATTTGGAAACACCATATATTTT
CDR3: CASSLSGPRRWVPIFGNTIYF

size: once
J: TRBJ2-3
V: TRBV10-3
D: TRBD2
DNA: TGTGCCATCAGGGGGGGCCCCGGACTAGCGATCGGCGGGGATACGCAGTATTTT
CDR3: CAIRGGPGLAIGGDTQYF

size: .
J: TRBJ2-5
V: TRBV6-5
D: TRBD2
DNA: TGTGCCAGCAGTTCAATATACGGGACTAGGATGGAGACCCAGTACTTC
CDR3: CASSSIYGTRMETQYF

size: few
J: TRBJ2-1
V: TRBV7-2
D: .
DNA: TGTGCCAGCAGCTTAGAGGATAGGGGCCTACCCTACAATGAGCAGTTCTTC
CDR3: CASSLEDRGLPYNEQFF

size: .
J: TRBJ2-2
V: TRBV12-5
D: TRBD1
DNA: TGTGCTACCACGGGACAGCCGAACACCGGGGAGCTGTTTTTT
CDR3: CATTGQPNTGELFF

size: .
J: TRBJ1-2
V: TRBV23-1
D: TRBD1
DNA: TGCGCCAGCAGTCAATATGAGACAGGGGGCGAATCTCCCCATGGCTACACCTTC
CDR3: CASSQYETGGESPHGYTF

size: .
J: TRBJ1-2
V: TRBV14
D: TRBD1
DNA: TGTGCCAGCAGCCAAGACTTGGGACAGTGGGCTAACTATGGCTACACCTTC
CDR3: CASSQDLGQWANYGYTF

size: .
J: TRBJ1-1
V: TRBV9
D: .
DNA: TGTGCCAGCAGCGTAGCATCCAACACTGAAGCTTTCTTT
CDR3: CASSVASNTEAFF

size: .
J: TRBJ2-1
V: TRBV7-7
D: TRBD2
DNA: TGTGCCAGCAACCCACTAGCGAACCTCGGCAATGAGCAGTTCTTC
CDR3: CASNPLANLGNEQFF

size: .
J: TRBJ1-2
V: TRBV4-3
D: .
DNA: TGCGCCAGCAGCCAAGATTGGGAGCCGGGACAAGGCTACACCTTC
CDR3: CASSQDWEPGQGYTF

size: .
J: TRBJ2-3
V: TRBV2
D: TRBD2
DNA: TGTGCCAGCAGTGATTGGGTGGGACGGGGGGAGGGAGATACGCAGTATTTT
CDR3: CASSDWVGRGEGDTQYF

size: once
J: TRBJ1-1
V: TRBV6-1
D: .
DNA: TGTGCCAGCAGATCTACAGGGAGTGTCACTGAAGCTTTCTTT
CDR3: CASRSTGSVTEAFF

size: .
J: TRBJ2-7
V: TRBV2
D: TRBD1
DNA: TGTGCCTTTTCGGACAGGAACGAGCAGTACTTC
CDR3: CAFSDRNEQYF

size: few
J: TRBJ2-3
V: TRBV6-4
D: .
DNA: TGTGCCAGCAGCCCAACTAGCATCGCCACAGATACGCAGTATTTT
CDR3: CASSPTSIATDTQYF

size: .
J: TRBJ1-1
V: TRBV7-2
D: .
DNA: TGTGCCAGCAGCCGGAGGGGAGACACTGAAGCTTTCTTT
CDR3: CASSRRGDTEAFF

size: .
J: TRBJ2-6
V: TRBV25-1
D: .
DNA: TGTGCCAGCAGTGATACTGTGGGGGCCAACGTCCTGACTTTC
CDR3: CASSDTVGANVLTF

size: once
J: TRBJ2-1
V: TRBV18
D: .
DNA: TGTGCCAGCTCACCCCCCCCGACAGGACCCAAATACAATGAGCAGTTCTTC
CDR3: CASSPPPTGPKYNEQFF

size: once
J: TRBJ1-1
V: TRBV5-4
D: TRBD1
DNA: TGTGCCAGCAGGGACGCGACAGGGCCTACGAACACTGAAGCTTTCTTT
CDR3: CASRDATGPTNTEAFF

size: .
J: TRBJ1-2
V: TRBV6-4
D: TRBD1
DNA: TGTGCCAGCAGTGGCCAGGGGGGTGGCGTACATGGCTACACCTTC
CDR3: CASSGQGGGVHGYTF

size: .
J: TRBJ1-1
V: TRBV6-1
D: TRBD1
DNA: TGTGCCAGCACCCTAAGGACAGGGGCCACTGAAGCTTTCTTT
CDR3: CASTLRTGATEAFF

size: .
J: TRBJ2-7
V: TRBV7-2
D: .
DNA: TGTGCCAGCAGCCAACAAGCCTTACTAGGCTACGAGCAGTACTTC
CDR3: CASSQQALLGYEQYF

size: .
J: TRBJ2-2
V: TRBV7-9
D: TRBD2
DNA: TGTGCCAGCAGCTTAACAGCGGGGGGGAACACCGGGGAGCTGTTTTTT
CDR3: CASSLTAGGNTGELFF

size: .
J: TRBJ2-3
V: TRBV6-1
D: TRBD1
DNA: TGTGCCAGCAGACCGACAGGGGGTAAAGATACGCAGTATTTT
CDR3: CASRPTGGKDTQYF

size: .
J: TRBJ2-7
V: TRBV6-1
D: .
DNA: TGTGCCAGCAGTGGAGGGTACGAAACCTACGTCCCTCCCTTC
CDR3: CASSGGYETYVPPF

size: .
J: TRBJ2-5
V: TRBV30
D: .
DNA: TGTGCCTGGAGTGTACCAGAGAAGGGGGAGACCCAGTACTTC
CDR3: CAWSVPEKGETQYF

size: .
J: TRBJ1-1
V: TRBV9
D: TRBD1
DNA: TGTGCCAGCAGCCCTAGTGGGGGACAGGGCGTTCGTGAAGCTTTCTTT
CDR3: CASSPSGGQGVREAFF

size: .
J: TRBJ1-4
V: TRBV7-6
D: .
DNA: TGTGCCAGCAGCTTAAGTCTCCCCGGAAAACTGTTTTTT
CDR3: CASSLSLPGKLFF

size: .
J: TRBJ2-3
V: TRBV7-2
D: TRBD2
DNA: TGTGCCAGCAGCTTTACCGGGACTAGCGGGTTAGATACGCAGTATTTT
CDR3: CASSFTGTSGLDTQYF

size: .
J: TRBJ2-3
V: TRBV7-2
D: TRBD2
DNA: TGTGCCAGCAGCTTGAATCGCGGGGGGGCGCAAGATACGCAGTATTTT
CDR3: CASSLNRGGAQDTQYF

size: once
J: TRBJ2-7
V: TRBV25-1
D: .
DNA: TGTGCCAGCAAAGGGAGCTCCTACGAGCAGTACTTC
CDR3: CASKGSSYEQYF

size: .
J: TRBJ2-3
V: TRBV19
D: .
DNA: TGTGCCAGTAGTAGAACAGGACGCACAGATACGCAGTATTTT
CDR3: CASSRTGRTDTQYF

size: .
J: TRBJ1-5
V: TRBV7-2
D: .
DNA: TGTGCCAGCAGCCGTGGTAGCAGCAATCAGCCCCAGCATTTT
CDR3: CASSRGSSNQPQHF

size: few
J: TRBJ1-5
V: TRBV30
D: .
DNA: TGTGCCTGGAACTCCTATAGCAATCAGCCCCAGCATTTT
CDR3: CAWNSYSNQPQHF

size: .
J: TRBJ2-7
V: TRBV6-5
D: TRBD1
DNA: TGTGCCACCTCAGTACAGGGGCCGTCTGGGCACGAGCAGTACTTC
CDR3: CATSVQGPSGHEQYF

size: .
J: TRBJ2-7
V: TRBV7-8
D: .
DNA: TGTGCCAGCAGCTTACGTTCTTTCCAGGGCGGGACCTACGAGCAGTACTTC
CDR3: CASSLRSFQGGTYEQYF

size: .
J: TRBJ1-2
V: TRBV9
D: .
DNA: TGTGCCAGCGGCCCAAGAGGAGCTCGGGGCTACACCTTC
CDR3: CASGPRGARGYTF

size: once
J: TRBJ2-7
V: TRBV27
D: TRBD2
DNA: TGTGCCAGCAGTTCCTTACTAGCGGGGATGTACTTC
CDR3: CASSSLLAGMYF

size: .
J: TRBJ1-6
V: TRBV30
D: .
DNA: TGTGCCTCGGACGTGGCAGGGGCTAATTCACCCCTCCACTTT
CDR3: CASDVAGANSPLHF

size: .
J: TRBJ1-5
V: TRBV6-1
D: .
DNA: TGTGCCAGCAGTGAAGTGGGGGGAAATCAGCCCCAGCATTTT
CDR3: CASSEVGGNQPQHF

size: .
J: TRBJ1-4
V: TRBV30
D: .
DNA: TGTGCCTGTACCGGGGGTTCTAATGAAAAACTGTTTTTT
CDR3: CACTGGSNEKLFF

size: .
J: TRBJ2-1
V: TRBV9
D: TRBD2
DNA: TGTGCCAGCAGCCCCCTAGCGGGGGGGATCAATGAGCAGTTCTTC
CDR3: CASSPLAGGINEQFF

size: .
J: TRBJ2-7
V: TRBV7-3
D: .
DNA: TGTGCCAGCAGCCCCCGGGGCAGGGGGGACGAGCAGTACTTC
CDR3: CASSPRGRGDEQYF

size: .
J: TRBJ1-4
V: TRBV19
D: TRBD1
DNA: TGTGCCAGTAGTATATGGGGACAGGGAGCTGAAAAACTGTTTTTT
CDR3: CASSIWGQGAEKLFF

size: .
J: TRBJ1-2
V: TRBV18
D: TRBD1
DNA: TGTGCCAGCTCCCCAGGACAGGATGGCTACACCTTC
CDR3: CASSPGQDGYTF

size: .
J: TRBJ2-2
V: TRBV7-3
D: .
DNA: TGTGCCAGCAGCCCCCAGGGGGGTCCGAACACCGGGGAGCTGTTTTTT
CDR3: CASSPQGGPNTGELFF

size: .
J: TRBJ2-1
V: TRBV6-1
D: TRBD2
DNA: TGTGCCAGCAGCGGACTAGCGGGGGCCAATGAGCAGTTCTTC
CDR3: CASSGLAGANEQFF